Each of the 27 T cell receptor beta chains below was sequenced from the same sample in a study of blood T cell repertoires in COVID-19. The data were produced by immunoSEQ multiplex PCR, yet TCRdb's version contains in-frame clones alone and is incomplete. The repertoire holds about 190,000 clones, more than 70% seen once, with roughly 2.8% in the top ten. Sequenced: peripheral blood. The receptors stem from an elderly woman with active or convalescent COVID-19.

The genes are TRBV4-2 and TRBJ2-7; D may be TRBD2 (6 bases). Germline CDR1 reads LGHNA; CDR2 reads YNFKEQ. The CDR3 has 13 amino acids. V lost 0 bases and J 6 bases, leaving 9 bases between the germline ends. The CDR3 spells CASSQDPGAEQYF. CDR3 bases: TGTGCCAGCAGCCAAGATCCGGGAGCCGAGCAGTACTTC.

The chain is built from TRBV2 and TRBJ1-1; 7 bases match TRBD1. This CDR3 comprises 13 residues. Looked up from germline, CDR1 is SNHLY and CDR2 is FYNNEI. Trimming removed 7 bases from V and 8 bases from J; junction bases left unmatched: 10. The CDR3 nucleotides are TGTGCCAGCAAGACAGAGGGGGCAGGCGAAGCTTTCTTT. It codes for CASKTEGAGEAFF.

The chain couples TRBV19 to TRBJ2-1; the match to TRBD2 covers 8 bases. V lost 4 bases and J lost 10; bases outside the gene matches: 3. Germline assignment: CDR1 LNHDA and CDR2 SQIVND (reference sequence). The CDR3 consists of 12 residues. CDR3 nucleotides: TGTGCCAGTAGTAGAGAGCGGGGGGAGCAGTTCTTC. This sequence encodes CASSRERGEQFF.

This clone was found a few times. This chain uses TRBV19 with TRBJ1-1; no definite D call. V lost 3 bases and J lost 6, with 8 bases in between. Germline lookup yields CDR1 LNHDA and CDR2 SQIVND (reference sequence). The length of the CDR3 is 12 residues. The CDR3 is CASSINSAEAFF. The CDR3 coding sequence is TGTGCCAGTAGTATTAACTCGGCTGAAGCTTTCTTT. The full variable domain, rest sourced from reference TRBV19 and TRBJ1-1, is DGGITQSPKYLFRKEGQNVTLSCEQNLNHDAMYWYRQDPGQGLRLIYYSQIVNDFQKGDIAEGYSVSREKKESFPLTVTSAQKNPTAFYLCASSINSAEAFFGQGTRLTVV.

The chain couples TRBV29-1 to TRBJ2-5, with unresolved D. This CDR3 is 14 amino acids long. The V end lost 4 bases, the J end lost 1 base, and 13 bases lay between the germline ends. CDR1 SQVTM and CDR2 ANQGSEA come from the germline V gene. Here the CDR3 DNA reads TGCAGCGTTGTAACTTTGGGCAGCCAAGAGACCCAGTACTTC. The encoded protein is CSVVTLGSQETQYF.

In this sample, this clone turned up once. The gene calls are TRBV5-4 and TRBJ1-1, with TRBD1 matching over 9 bases. The junction had 4 bases not matched to a gene; V was cut back by 3 bases and J by 1 base. The germline gives CDR1 SGHNT, CDR2 YYREEE (reference sequence). CDR3 size: 15 residues. CDR3 in DNA: TGTGCCAGCAGCTGGGCGACAGGGGGGAACACTGAAGCTTTCTTT. This codes for CASSWATGGNTEAFF.

This clone was recorded only once. The gene calls are TRBV5-4 and TRBJ2-5; 9 bases fit TRBD2. This CDR3 has 14 amino acids. Trimming took 4 bases from V and 5 from J; bases not matched to a gene: 6. Germline CDR1 and CDR2: SGHNT and YYREEE (reference sequence). The CDR3 here is CASSPRTSAETQYF. Here the CDR3 DNA reads TGTGCCAGCAGCCCGCGGACTAGCGCGGAGACCCAGTACTTC.

The chain couples TRBV7-2 to TRBJ2-1; 8 nucleotides line up with TRBD2. Germline V gives CDR1 SGHTA, CDR2 FQGNSA. V was pared by 1 base and J by 4 bases, with 3 bases of the junction left unmatched. The CDR3 spans 15 residues. In DNA, the CDR3 is TGTGCCAGCAGCTTAGGATTAGCGGGGTACAATGAGCAGTTCTTC. It encodes CASSLGLAGYNEQFF.

The CDR3 loop reads CASSLSGTDINTGELFF. Here the CDR3 DNA reads TGTGCCAGCAGTTTATCCGGGACTGATATAAACACCGGGGAGCTGTTTTTT. The V gene is TRBV28, the J gene TRBJ2-2; TRBD2 might be the D (6 bases). Germline V gives CDR1 MDHEN, CDR2 SYDVKM. V was shortened by 1 base and J by 2 bases, with 14 bases between the two germline ends. CDR3 size: 17 residues.

Ten or more counts support this clone. This specimen includes other DNA sequences encoding the same CDR3. This chain joins TRBV9 and TRBJ2-7, with 7 bases aligning to TRBD2. Germline CDR1 is SGDLS and CDR2 is YYNGEE. V shed 2 bases, J shed 3 bases, and the junction held 5 bases outside the gene matches. CDR3 size: 14 residues. The CDR3 coding sequence is TGTGCCAGCAGCGTTGGGGAGGGTTACTACGAGCAGTACTTC. It codes for CASSVGEGYYEQYF.

The chain links TRBV9 to TRBJ2-1, with 10 positions matching TRBD1. V shed 0 bases and J 4 bases; nucleotides not matched to a gene: 10. The germline CDR1 and CDR2 sequences are SGDLS and YYNGEE. The CDR3 covers 18 residues. CDR3 in amino acids: CASSVDSGTGDLYNEQFF. In nucleotides, the CDR3 is TGTGCCAGCAGCGTAGACTCCGGGACAGGGGACCTATACAATGAGCAGTTCTTC.

This chain joins TRBV2 and TRBJ1-2; the match to TRBD1 covers 8 bases. The CDR3 has 13 residues. Germline V lookup: CDR1 SNHLY, CDR2 FYNNEI. V shed 8 bases, J shed 2 bases, and the junction held 4 bases outside the gene matches. The CDR3 DNA is TGTGCCAGCTGGGACAGGATGAACTATGGCTACACCTTC. Its translation is CASWDRMNYGYTF. Using reference TRBV2 and TRBJ1-2 for the parts outside the CDR3, the full variable domain is EPEVTQTPSHQVTQMGQEVILRCVPISNHLYFYWYRQILGQKVEFLVSFYNNEISEKSEIFDDQFSVERPDGSNFTLKIRSTKLEDSAMYFCASWDRMNYGYTFGSGTRLTVV.

This clone was recorded once. The rearrangement joins TRBV28 to TRBJ2-6; 10 bases line up with TRBD1. This CDR3 region has 18 residues. Trimming cost V 10 bases and J 0 bases; bases outside gene matches: 12. Germline V gene sequence: CDR1 MDHEN, CDR2 SYDVKM. CDR3 coding DNA: TGTGCCATCAGGCCGCCCGGGACAGGGGTCTCTGGGGCCAACGTCCTGACTTTC. Amino acid sequence: CAIRPPGTGVSGANVLTF.

The CDR3 sequence is CASSAITDRGNQPQHF. The CDR3 bases are TGTGCCAGCAGTGCGATCACGGACAGGGGCAATCAGCCCCAGCATTTT. This sequence joins TRBV28 and TRBJ1-5, with 8 bases that match TRBD1. V dropped 5 bases and J dropped 2; count of bases not matched to a gene: 8. The CDR3 has 16 amino acids. Germline values: CDR1 MDHEN, CDR2 SYDVKM.

The rearrangement joins TRBV7-9 to TRBJ2-7, with D possibly being TRBD1 (7 bases). The CDR3 has 13 amino acids. Germline V lookup: CDR1 SEHNR, CDR2 FQNEAQ (reference sequence). The V end lost 8 bases, the J end lost 5 bases, and 16 bases lay between the germline ends. CDR3 nucleotides: TGTGCCAGCGGGCGACCAGGGGGGCACGAGCAGTACTTC. Translating gives CASGRPGGHEQYF.

This clone was counted only a few times. The V gene is TRBV16, the J gene TRBJ1-6, with 7 bases aligning to TRBD1. Germline V lookup: CDR1 KGHSY, CDR2 FQNENV. The V segment lost 4 bases and the J segment 7 bases; nucleotides outside the gene matches: 13. CDR3 size: 17 residues. CDR3 protein: CASSPLQGWLGNSPLHF. The CDR3 DNA follows: TGTGCCAGCAGCCCCCTACAGGGGTGGCTGGGAAATTCACCCCTCCACTTT.

This clone was detected a few times. In DNA, the CDR3 is TGTGCCAGCAGGATGACAGGGTTAGGAAACACCATATATTTT. Amino acid sequence: CASRMTGLGNTIYF. This sequence joins TRBV7-9 and TRBJ1-3; 7 positions match TRBD1. Germline trimming cut 6 bases from V and 4 bases from J; bases unmatched to any gene: 6. The CDR3 runs 14 residues. Germline values: CDR1 SEHNR, CDR2 FQNEAQ (reference sequence).

This clone has only one observation. The chain is built from TRBV4-1 and TRBJ1-3; D unclear. This CDR3 has 16 residues. Germline assignment: CDR1 MGHRA and CDR2 YSYEKL. Trimming stripped 0 bases from V and 0 bases from J, with 9 bases between. The CDR3 DNA reads as TGCGCCAGCAGCCAAGATTTCCGTAGCTCTGGAAACACCATATATTTT. This gives the protein CASSQDFRSSGNTIYF.

The rearrangement uses TRBV27 and TRBJ2-2; TRBD2 matches 9 bases. Germline V gene sequence: CDR1 MNHEY, CDR2 SMNVEV (reference sequence). The CDR3 sequence is 17 residues long. V lost 1 base to trimming and J lost 5 bases; unmatched junction nucleotides: 8. CDR3 bases: TGTGCCAGCAGTTTATATCCAGCGGGGGGAGGAACCGGGGAGCTGTTTTTT. Protein: CASSLYPAGGGTGELFF.

The V and J genes are TRBV7-2 and TRBJ1-1; D uncertain. The germline gives CDR1 SGHTA, CDR2 FQGNSA. CDR3 length: 13 amino acids. Deletions cut 7 bases from V and 4 bases from J, with 13 bases between. The CDR3 DNA sequence: TGTGCCAGCATTTCGGTAGCCGGCACTGAAGCTTTCTTT. Translation gives CASISVAGTEAFF.

The rearrangement joins TRBV11-2 to TRBJ2-7, with a possible D match to TRBD2 (6 bases). Germline values: CDR1 SGHAT, CDR2 FQNNGV. The ends were cut back, 1 base at V and 5 bases at J, with 12 bases in the middle. This CDR3 is built from 14 residues. The CDR3 DNA sequence: TGTGCCAGCAGCTTAGGCGGGGTGAGGGACGAGCAGTACTTC. This codes for CASSLGGVRDEQYF.

CDR3 sequence: CASSWGTLTEAFF. The CDR3 DNA reads TGTGCCAGCAGCTGGGGGACTCTCACTGAAGCTTTCTTT. The rearrangement joins TRBV7-9 to TRBJ1-1, with D possibly being TRBD1 (5 bases). Trimming stripped 4 bases from V and 4 bases from J, with 10 bases between. The CDR3 extends over 13 amino acids. The V gene's germline CDR1 is SEHNR and CDR2 FQNEAQ (reference sequence).

The CDR3 nucleotides are TGTGCCAGCAGCAGAAGGACTAGCGGGGGGGCGTCTGATACGCAGTATTTT. It specifies CASSRRTSGGASDTQYF. This rearrangement joins TRBV11-2 to TRBJ2-3; 15 bases align to TRBD2. The CDR3 covers 17 residues. Germline V gene data show CDR1 as SGHAT and CDR2 as FQNNGV. The V gene end was trimmed by 5 bases and the J gene end by 6 bases; junction bases not matched to a gene: 9.

This chain uses TRBV5-6 with TRBJ2-1; 8 bases are shared with TRBD2. CDR3 size: 16 residues. With V trimmed by 0 bases and J by 2 bases, 4 bases remained unmatched. Looked up from germline, CDR1 is SGHDT and CDR2 is YYEEEE. Here the CDR3 reads CASSLGVSGAYNEQFF. As DNA, the CDR3 is TGTGCCAGCAGCTTGGGGGTTAGCGGGGCCTACAATGAGCAGTTCTTC.

The count of this clone is one. This chain connects TRBV19 to TRBJ2-1, with TRBD2 matching 8 bases. Trimming removed 1 base from V and 5 bases from J; junction bases left unmatched: 13. Looked up from germline, CDR1 is LNHDA and CDR2 is SQIVND (reference sequence). This CDR3 region has 18 residues. CDR3 sequence: CASSIGVWERGPDNEQFF. DNA of the CDR3: TGTGCCAGTAGTATAGGCGTTTGGGAGCGGGGGCCCGACAATGAGCAGTTCTTC.

The J gene is TRBJ2-2, the V gene TRBV28, with D unresolved. The CDR3 consists of 14 residues. Trimming shortened V by 2 bases and J by 4 bases, and 8 bases separated the two germline ends. Germline V CDR1 and CDR2: MDHEN, SYDVKM. The CDR3 loop is CASSLGQITGELFF. In DNA form, the CDR3 reads TGTGCCAGCAGTTTAGGGCAGATCACCGGGGAGCTGTTTTTT.

The sample holds a few counts of this clone. This chain joins TRBV7-9 and TRBJ2-3; D uncertain. The length of the CDR3 is 14 residues. Looked up from germline, CDR1 is SEHNR and CDR2 is FQNEAQ (reference sequence). V dropped 1 base and J dropped 1 base, with 6 bases sitting between them. The CDR3 is CASSLGWRTDTQYF. The CDR3 DNA reads as TGTGCCAGCAGCTTAGGATGGCGCACAGATACGCAGTATTTT.